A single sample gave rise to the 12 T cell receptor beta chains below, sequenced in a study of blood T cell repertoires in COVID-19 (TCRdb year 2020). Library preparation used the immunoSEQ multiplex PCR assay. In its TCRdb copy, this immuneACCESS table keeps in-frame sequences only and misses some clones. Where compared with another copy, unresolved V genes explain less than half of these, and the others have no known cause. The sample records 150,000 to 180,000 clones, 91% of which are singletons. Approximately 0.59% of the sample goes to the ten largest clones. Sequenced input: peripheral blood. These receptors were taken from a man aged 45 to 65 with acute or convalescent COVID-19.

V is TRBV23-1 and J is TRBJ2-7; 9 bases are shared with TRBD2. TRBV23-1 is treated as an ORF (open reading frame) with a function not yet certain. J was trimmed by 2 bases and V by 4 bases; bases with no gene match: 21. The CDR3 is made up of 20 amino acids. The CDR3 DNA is TGCGCCAGCAGTCTTTCCCCCCCCCACCTCGAGACTAGCGGAACCTACGAGCAGTACTTC. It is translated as CASSLSPPHLETSGTYEQYF.

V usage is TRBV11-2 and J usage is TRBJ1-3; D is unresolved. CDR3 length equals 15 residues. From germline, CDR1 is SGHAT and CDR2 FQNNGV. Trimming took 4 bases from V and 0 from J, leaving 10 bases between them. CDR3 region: CASSSPGGSGNTIYF. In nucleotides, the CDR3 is TGTGCCAGCAGCTCGCCCGGCGGCTCTGGAAACACCATATATTTT.

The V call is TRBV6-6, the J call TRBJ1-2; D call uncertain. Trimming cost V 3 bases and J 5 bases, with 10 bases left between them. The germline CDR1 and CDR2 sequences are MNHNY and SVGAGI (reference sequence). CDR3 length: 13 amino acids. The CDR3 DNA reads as TGTGCCAGCAGTTATGGGAGGGATTATGGCTACACCTTC. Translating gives CASSYGRDYGYTF.

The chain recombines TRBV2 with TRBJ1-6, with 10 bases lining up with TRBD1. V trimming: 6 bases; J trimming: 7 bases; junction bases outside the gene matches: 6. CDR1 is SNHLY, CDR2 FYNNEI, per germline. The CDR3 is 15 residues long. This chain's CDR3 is CASSPRTGGNSPLHF. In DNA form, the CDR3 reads TGTGCCAGCAGCCCCCGGACAGGGGGAAATTCACCCCTCCACTTT.

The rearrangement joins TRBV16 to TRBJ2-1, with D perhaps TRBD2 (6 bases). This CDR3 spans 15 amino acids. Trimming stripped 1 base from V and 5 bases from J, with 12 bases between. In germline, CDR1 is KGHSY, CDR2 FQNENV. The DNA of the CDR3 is TGTGCCAGCAGCCAATGGGTTAGCGGAAACAATGAGCAGTTCTTC. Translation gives CASSQWVSGNNEQFF.

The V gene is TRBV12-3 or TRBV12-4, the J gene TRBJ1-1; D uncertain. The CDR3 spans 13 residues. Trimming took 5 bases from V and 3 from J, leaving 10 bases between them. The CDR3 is CASSNQVHTEAFF. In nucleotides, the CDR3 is TGTGCCAGCAGTAATCAGGTTCACACTGAAGCTTTCTTT.

This chain's CDR3 is CASSSQGYEQFF. Written as DNA, the CDR3 is TGTGCCAGCAGCTCCCAGGGCTATGAGCAGTTCTTC. The rearrangement links TRBV7-2 to TRBJ2-1; D is possibly TRBD1 (5 bases). The CDR3 extends over 12 amino acids. Looked up from germline, CDR1 is SGHTA and CDR2 is FQGNSA. The V end was cut by 4 bases, the J end by 8 bases, with 9 bases between.

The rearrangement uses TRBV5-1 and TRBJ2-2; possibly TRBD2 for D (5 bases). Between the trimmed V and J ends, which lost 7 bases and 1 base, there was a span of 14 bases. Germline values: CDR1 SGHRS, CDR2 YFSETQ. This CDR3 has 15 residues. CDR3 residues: CASVSGSLNTGELFF. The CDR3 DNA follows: TGCGCCAGCGTCTCGGGGTCGTTGAACACCGGGGAGCTGTTTTTT.

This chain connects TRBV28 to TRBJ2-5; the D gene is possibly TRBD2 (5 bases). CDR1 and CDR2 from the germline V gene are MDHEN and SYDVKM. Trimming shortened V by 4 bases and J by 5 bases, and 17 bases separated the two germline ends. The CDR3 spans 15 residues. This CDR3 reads CASSSGAVRRETQYF. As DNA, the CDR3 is TGTGCCAGCAGTTCCGGAGCGGTTAGGCGGGAGACCCAGTACTTC.

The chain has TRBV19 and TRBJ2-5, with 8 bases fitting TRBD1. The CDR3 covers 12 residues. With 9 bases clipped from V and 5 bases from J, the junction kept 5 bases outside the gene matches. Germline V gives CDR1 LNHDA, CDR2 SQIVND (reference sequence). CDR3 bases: TGTGCCAGCACAGCAGGGGGCGAGACCCAGTACTTC. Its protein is CASTAGGETQYF.

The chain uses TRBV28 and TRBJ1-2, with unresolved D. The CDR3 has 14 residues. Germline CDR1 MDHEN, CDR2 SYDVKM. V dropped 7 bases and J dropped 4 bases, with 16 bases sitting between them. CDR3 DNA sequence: TGTGCCAGCATGGTGGGCAGTTTCAGCTATGGCTACACCTTC. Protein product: CASMVGSFSYGYTF.

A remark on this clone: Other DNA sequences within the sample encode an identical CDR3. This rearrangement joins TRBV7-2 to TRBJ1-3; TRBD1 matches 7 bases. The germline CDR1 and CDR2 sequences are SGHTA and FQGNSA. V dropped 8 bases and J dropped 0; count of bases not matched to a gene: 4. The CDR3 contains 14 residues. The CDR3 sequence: CASSTGSSGNTIYF. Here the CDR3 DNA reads TGTGCCAGCTCGACAGGGTCCTCTGGAAACACCATATATTTT.